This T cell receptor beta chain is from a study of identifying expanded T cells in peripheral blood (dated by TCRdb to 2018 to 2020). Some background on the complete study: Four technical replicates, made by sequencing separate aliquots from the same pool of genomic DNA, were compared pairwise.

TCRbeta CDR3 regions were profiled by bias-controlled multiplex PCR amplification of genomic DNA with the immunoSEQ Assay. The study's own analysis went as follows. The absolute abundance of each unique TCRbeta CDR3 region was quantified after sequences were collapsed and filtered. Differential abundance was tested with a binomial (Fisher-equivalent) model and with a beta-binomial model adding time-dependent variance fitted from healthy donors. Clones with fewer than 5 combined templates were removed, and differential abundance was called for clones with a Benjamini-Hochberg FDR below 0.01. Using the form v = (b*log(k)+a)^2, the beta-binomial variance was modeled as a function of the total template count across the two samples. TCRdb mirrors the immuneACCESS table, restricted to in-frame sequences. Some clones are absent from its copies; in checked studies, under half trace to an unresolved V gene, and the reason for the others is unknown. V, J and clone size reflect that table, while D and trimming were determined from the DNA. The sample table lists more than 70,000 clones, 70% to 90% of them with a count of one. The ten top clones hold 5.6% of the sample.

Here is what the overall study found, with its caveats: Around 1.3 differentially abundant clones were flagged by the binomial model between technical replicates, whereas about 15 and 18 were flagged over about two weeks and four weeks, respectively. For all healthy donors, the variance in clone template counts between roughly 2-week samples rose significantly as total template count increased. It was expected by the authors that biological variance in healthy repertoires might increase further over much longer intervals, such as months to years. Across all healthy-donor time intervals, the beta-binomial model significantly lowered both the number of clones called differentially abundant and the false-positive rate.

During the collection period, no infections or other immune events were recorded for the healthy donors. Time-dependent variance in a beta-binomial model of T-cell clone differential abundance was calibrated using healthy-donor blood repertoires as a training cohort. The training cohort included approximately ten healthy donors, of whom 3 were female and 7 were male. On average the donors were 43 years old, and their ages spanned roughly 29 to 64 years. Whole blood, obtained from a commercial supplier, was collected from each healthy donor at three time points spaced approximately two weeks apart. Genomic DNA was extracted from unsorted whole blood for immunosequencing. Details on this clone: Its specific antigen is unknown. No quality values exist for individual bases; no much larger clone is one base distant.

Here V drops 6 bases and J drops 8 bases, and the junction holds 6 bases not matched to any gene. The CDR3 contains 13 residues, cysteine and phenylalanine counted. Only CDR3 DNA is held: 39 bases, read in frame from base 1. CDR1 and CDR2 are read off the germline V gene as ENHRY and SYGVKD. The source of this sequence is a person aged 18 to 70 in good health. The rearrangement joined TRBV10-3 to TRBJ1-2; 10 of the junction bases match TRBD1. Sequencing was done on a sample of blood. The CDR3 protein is CAIRGDRGGGYTF. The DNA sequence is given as TGTGCCATCAGGGGGGACAGGGGTGGCGGCTACACCTTC.